Here is one TCR beta chain with its context. The antigen is undetermined. This record belongs to a study of response to subunit inactivated influenza vaccine. The CDR3 is made up of 14 amino acids. V shed 4 bases and J shed 2 bases, with 11 bases lying between them. CDR1 MNHEY and CDR2 SVGAGI come from the germline V gene. TCRdb redid the calling of the RT-PCR reads with MiXCR, one entry per CDR3 protein. The sample lists more than 450,000 distinct CDR3 sequences, 7.5% to 8.5% seen once, with 10% to 15% in the top ten. Notes on the study in general: The authors suggested that few new T cells are recruited per seasonal influenza vaccination.

This specimen was PBMCs from blood, taken 23 to 25 months after vaccination. V usage is TRBV6-5 and J usage is TRBJ1-2; D is perhaps TRBD1 (5 bases). This sequence originates from a man between 50 and 69 years old who received an inactivated influenza vaccine. CDR3: CASSWDSLNYGYTF. Here the CDR3 DNA reads TGTGCCAGCAGTTGGGACTCCCTGAACTATGGCTACACCTTC.